This T cell receptor beta chain was documented in a study of radiation and T cells in renal cell carcinoma. This clone was counted between two and nine times. The antigen is undetermined. Study-wide points: Top tumor clonotypes rose in blood 2 weeks post-radiation, then contracted.

The data were produced by immunoSEQ multiplex PCR, yet TCRdb's version contains in-frame clones alone and is incomplete. The repertoire consists of around 100,000 clones, with 84% occurring once and the leading ten covering roughly 7.9%. Germline V CDR1 and CDR2: SGHRS, YFSETQ. The CDR3 sequence is 15 residues long. The V segment lost 4 bases and the J segment 6 bases; nucleotides outside the gene matches: 10. Time point defined: blood 4 weeks post-SBRT, at nephrectomy. Specified treatment: 15 Gy SBRT to primary tumor, nephrectomy 4 weeks later. Nephrectomy followed 15 Gy stereotactic body radiation by 4 weeks. Radiation-treated patients gave blood at baseline, week 2 and week 4.

Sequencing was performed on blood, taken from a patient whose treatment included radiotherapy and nephrectomy. The clonotype originates from a man between 60 and 75 years old with renal cell carcinoma. The chain combines TRBV5-1 with TRBJ1-3, with 7 bases matching TRBD1. The CDR3 loop reads CASSPQGVKKNTIYF. In nucleotides, the CDR3 is TGCGCCAGCAGCCCCCAGGGGGTAAAAAAAAACACCATATATTTT.